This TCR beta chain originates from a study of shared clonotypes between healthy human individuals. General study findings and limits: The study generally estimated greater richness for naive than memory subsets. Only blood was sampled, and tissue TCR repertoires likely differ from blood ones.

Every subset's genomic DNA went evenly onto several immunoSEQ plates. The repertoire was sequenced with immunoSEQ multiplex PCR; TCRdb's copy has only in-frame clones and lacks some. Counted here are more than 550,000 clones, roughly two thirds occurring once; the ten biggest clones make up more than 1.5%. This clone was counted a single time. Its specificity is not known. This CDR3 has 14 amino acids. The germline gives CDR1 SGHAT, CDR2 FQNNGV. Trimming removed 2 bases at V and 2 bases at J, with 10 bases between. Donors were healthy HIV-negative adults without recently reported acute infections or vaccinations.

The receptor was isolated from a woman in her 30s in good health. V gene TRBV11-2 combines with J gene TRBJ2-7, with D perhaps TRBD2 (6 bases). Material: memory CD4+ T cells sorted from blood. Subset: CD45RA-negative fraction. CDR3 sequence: CASSLRGITYEQYF. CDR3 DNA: TGTGCCAGCAGCTTACGGGGGATTACCTACGAGCAGTACTTC.